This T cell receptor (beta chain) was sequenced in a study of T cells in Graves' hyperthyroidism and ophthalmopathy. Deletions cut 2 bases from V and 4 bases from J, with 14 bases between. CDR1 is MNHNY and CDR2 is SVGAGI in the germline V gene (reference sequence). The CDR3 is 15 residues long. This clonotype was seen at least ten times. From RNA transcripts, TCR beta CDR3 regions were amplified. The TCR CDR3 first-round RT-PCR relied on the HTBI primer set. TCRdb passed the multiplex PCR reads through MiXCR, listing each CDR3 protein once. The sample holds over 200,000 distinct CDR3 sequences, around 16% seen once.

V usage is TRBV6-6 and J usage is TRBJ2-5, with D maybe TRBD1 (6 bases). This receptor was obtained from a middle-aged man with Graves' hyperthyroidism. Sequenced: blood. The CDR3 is CASSYEQGRGETQYF. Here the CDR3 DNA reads TGTGCCAGCAGTTACGAACAGGGAAGGGGAGAGACCCAGTACTTC.